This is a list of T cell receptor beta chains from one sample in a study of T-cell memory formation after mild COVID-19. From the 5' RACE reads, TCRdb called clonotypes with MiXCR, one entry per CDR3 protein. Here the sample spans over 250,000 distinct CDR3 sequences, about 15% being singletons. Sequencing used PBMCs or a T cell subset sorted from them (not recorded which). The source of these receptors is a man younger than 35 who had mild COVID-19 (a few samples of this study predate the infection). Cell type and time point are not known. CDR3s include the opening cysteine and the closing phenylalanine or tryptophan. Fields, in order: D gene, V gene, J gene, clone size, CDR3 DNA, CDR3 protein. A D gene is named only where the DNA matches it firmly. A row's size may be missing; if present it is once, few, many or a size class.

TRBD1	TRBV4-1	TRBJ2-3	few	TGCGCCAGCAGCGCAGTTACAGGGGTCCGCACAGATACGCAGTATTTT	CASSAVTGVRTDTQYF
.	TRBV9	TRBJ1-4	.	TGTGCCAGCAGCACCCAGGGGACTAATGAAAAACTGTTTTTT	CASSTQGTNEKLFF
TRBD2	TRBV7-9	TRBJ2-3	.	TGTGCCAGCAGATCTCTAGCGGGGGACACAGATACGCAGTATTTT	CASRSLAGDTDTQYF
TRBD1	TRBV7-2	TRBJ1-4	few	TGTGCCAGCAGCTCAGTCCCAGGGGGCGCGGGGACTAATGAAAAACTGTTTTTT	CASSSVPGGAGTNEKLFF
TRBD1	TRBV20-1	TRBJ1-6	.	TGCAGTGCTAGGGGGACAGGATCCAATTCACCCCTCCACTTT	CSARGTGSNSPLHF
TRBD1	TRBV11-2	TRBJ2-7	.	TGTGCCAGCAGCTCTCCCGGGACAGGGGCCTACGAGCAGTACTTC	CASSSPGTGAYEQYF
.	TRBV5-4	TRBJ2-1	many	TGTGCCAGCAGCGGAGACTATCCGAGTGAGCAGTTCTTC	CASSGDYPSEQFF
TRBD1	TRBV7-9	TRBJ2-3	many	TGTGCCAGCACCGGACAGGGAGCCACAGATACGCAGTATTTT	CASTGQGATDTQYF
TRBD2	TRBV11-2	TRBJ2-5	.	TGTGCCAGCAAAAATCCCTGGCGGGGAGGGGAGACCCAGTACTTC	CASKNPWRGGETQYF
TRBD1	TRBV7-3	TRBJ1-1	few	TGTGCCAGCAGCCATACAGGGGACACTGAAGCTTTCTTT	CASSHTGDTEAFF
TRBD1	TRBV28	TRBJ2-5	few	TGTGCCAGCAGTAACTATGACAGGGTACAAGAGACCCAGTACTTC	CASSNYDRVQETQYF
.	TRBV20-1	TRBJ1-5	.	TGCAGTGCCACCCGGGACAATCAGCCCCAGCATTTT	CSATRDNQPQHF
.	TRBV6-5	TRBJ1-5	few	TGTGCCAGCAGTCGTTCGCGAGGGGGGCCCGATCCCCAGCCCCAGCATTTT	CASSRSRGGPDPQPQHF
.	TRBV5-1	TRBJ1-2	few	TGCGCCAGCAGCTTGGAATGGTTACCCAAATATGGCTACACCTTC	CASSLEWLPKYGYTF
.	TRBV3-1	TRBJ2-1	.	TGTGCCAGCAGCCAAGGGGGGCGGTCTGAGCAGTTCTTC	CASSQGGRSEQFF
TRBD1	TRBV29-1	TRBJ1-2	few	TGCAGCGTTGTCCAGGGGGTCCTCTATGGCTACACCTTC	CSVVQGVLYGYTF
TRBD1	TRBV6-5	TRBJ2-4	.	TGTGCCAGCAGTTACTCGGGACAGGCCTCCGGGCAGTACTTC	CASSYSGQASGQYF
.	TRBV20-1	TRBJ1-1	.	TGCAGTGCTAGAACGTCAGGGTTAACTGAAGCTTTCTTT	CSARTSGLTEAFF
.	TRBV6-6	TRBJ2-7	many	TGTGCCAGCGGCCACGAGCAGTACTTC	CASGHEQYF
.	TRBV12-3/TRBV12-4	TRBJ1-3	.	TGTGCCAGCAGCTCCATAAGACAGAACCGAGCCGGAAACACCATATATTTT	CASSSIRQNRAGNTIYF
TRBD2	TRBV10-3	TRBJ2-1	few	TGTGCCATCAGTGATGGCGGGGGGGGCAATGAGCAGTTCTTC	CAISDGGGGNEQFF
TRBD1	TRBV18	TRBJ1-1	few	TGTGCCAGCTCACTCCGGGACAGCGAATTGAGGACCACTGAAGCTTTCTTT	CASSLRDSELRTTEAFF
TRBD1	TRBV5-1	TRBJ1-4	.	TGCGCCAGCAGCTGGGACAGTCGGAGGGGTGAAAAACTGTTTTTT	CASSWDSRRGEKLFF
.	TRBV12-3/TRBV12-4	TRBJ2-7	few	TGTGCCAGCAGCCTTACTATTATCTACGAGCAGTACTTC	CASSLTIIYEQYF
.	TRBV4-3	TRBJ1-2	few	TGCGCCAGCAGCCAAGCGGATGGCAGAAAAGTCTATGGCTACACCTTC	CASSQADGRKVYGYTF
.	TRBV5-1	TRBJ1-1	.	TGCGCCAGCAGCTTAGGACTGGGTGTGACTGAAGCTTTCTTT	CASSLGLGVTEAFF
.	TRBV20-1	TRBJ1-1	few	TGCAGTGCTAGAAGGGCTCGGGCTTTCTTT	CSARRARAFF
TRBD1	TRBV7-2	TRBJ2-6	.	TGTGCCGACTCGGACAGGGGAGGGACTGGGGCCAACGTCCTGACTTTC	CADSDRGGTGANVLTF
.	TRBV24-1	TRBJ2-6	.	TGTGCCACCAGCCATCTAGAGATCTCTGGGGCCAACGTCCTGACTTTC	CATSHLEISGANVLTF
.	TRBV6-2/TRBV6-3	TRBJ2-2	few	TGTGCCAGCAGTTTCACCCTTCAAGCCGGGGAAGGATTTAGAGTGGGCGACACCGGGGAGCTGTTTTTT	CASSFTLQAGEGFRVGDTGELFF
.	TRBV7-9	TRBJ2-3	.	TGTGCCAGCAGCCCGAATCGACTGGGTACAGATACGCAGTATTTT	CASSPNRLGTDTQYF
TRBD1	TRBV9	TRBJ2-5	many	TGTGCCAGCAGCGGGACAGGGCGAGAGACCCAGTACTTC	CASSGTGRETQYF
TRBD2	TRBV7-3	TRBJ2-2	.	TGTGCCAGCAGCCCCGGGAGTGCGGGGGGGCGCACCGGGGAGCTGTTTTTT	CASSPGSAGGRTGELFF
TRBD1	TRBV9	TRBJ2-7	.	TGTGCCAGCAGCGAATCTCCAGGGGGTCGAGAGCAGTACTTC	CASSESPGGREQYF
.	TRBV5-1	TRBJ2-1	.	TGCGCCAGCAGCTCCGGCCGCAGTTTGCCCCACAATGAGCAGTTCTTC	CASSSGRSLPHNEQFF
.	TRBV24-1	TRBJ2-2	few	TGTGCCACCAGTGATTACAGACAGGGACTAGGAGGGGACACCGGGGAGCTGTTTTTT	CATSDYRQGLGGDTGELFF
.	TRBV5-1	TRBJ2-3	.	TGCGCCAGCAGCTTGGGTAGAAGTGCTATCTCGGCAGATACGCAGTATTTT	CASSLGRSAISADTQYF
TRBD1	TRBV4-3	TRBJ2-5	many	TGCGCCAGCAGCGACGGACAGGGGGCCCAGGTCGAGACCCAGTACTTC	CASSDGQGAQVETQYF
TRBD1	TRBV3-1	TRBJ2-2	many	TGTGCCAGCAGCCCCGGACAGGGGTTGATCACCGGGGAGCTGTTTTTT	CASSPGQGLITGELFF
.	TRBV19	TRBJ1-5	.	TGTGCCAGTAGTCCCATCGATAGGGCCCTAAATCAGCCCCAGCATTTT	CASSPIDRALNQPQHF
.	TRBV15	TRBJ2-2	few	TGTGCCACCAGCAACCTGGTAAACGGGGAGCTGTTTTTT	CATSNLVNGELFF
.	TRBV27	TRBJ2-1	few	TGTGCCAGCAGTTTAATGCCACAAGCTGAGCAGTTCTTC	CASSLMPQAEQFF
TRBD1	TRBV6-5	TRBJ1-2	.	TGTGCCAGCAGCCCGACAGGGCAAGGCTACACCTTC	CASSPTGQGYTF
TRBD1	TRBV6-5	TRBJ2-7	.	TGTGCCAGCGGGGACAGGGCGGCCTACGAGCAGTACTTC	CASGDRAAYEQYF
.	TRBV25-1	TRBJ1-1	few	TGTGCCAGCAGTGCTACCCCGGGGGAAACTGAAGCTTTCTTT	CASSATPGETEAFF
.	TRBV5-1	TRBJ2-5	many	TGCGCCAGCAGCTTGGCCCCAGGGCAAGAGACCCAGTACTTC	CASSLAPGQETQYF
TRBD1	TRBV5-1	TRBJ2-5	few	TGCGCCAGCAGCGATGGACAGGGGCAAGAGACCCAGTACTTC	CASSDGQGQETQYF
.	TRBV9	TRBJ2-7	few	TGTGCCAGCAGCCCCCGGGTCTTCCCCTACGAGCAGTACTTC	CASSPRVFPYEQYF
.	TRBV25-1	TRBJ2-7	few	TGTGCCAGTCTCAAACAGGGAGCTCCCTACGAGCAGTACTTC	CASLKQGAPYEQYF
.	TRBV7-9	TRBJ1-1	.	TGTGCCAGCAGCTCCGGGGCAGCTTTCTTT	CASSSGAAFF
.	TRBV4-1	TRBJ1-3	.	TGCGCCAGCAGCCAGTTTACAGTGACTGGAAACACCATATATTTT	CASSQFTVTGNTIYF
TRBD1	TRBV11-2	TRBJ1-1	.	TGTGCCAGCAGGCCTACCTTCGAGGACAGGTTCACTGAAGCTTTCTTT	CASRPTFEDRFTEAFF
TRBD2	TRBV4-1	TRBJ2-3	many	TGCGCCAGCAGCCAAGATTATACTAGCGGGAACACAGATACGCAGTATTTT	CASSQDYTSGNTDTQYF
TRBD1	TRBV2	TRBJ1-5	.	TGTGCCAGCGGGGGGGGACAGGGGATCAATCAGCCCCAGCATTTT	CASGGGQGINQPQHF